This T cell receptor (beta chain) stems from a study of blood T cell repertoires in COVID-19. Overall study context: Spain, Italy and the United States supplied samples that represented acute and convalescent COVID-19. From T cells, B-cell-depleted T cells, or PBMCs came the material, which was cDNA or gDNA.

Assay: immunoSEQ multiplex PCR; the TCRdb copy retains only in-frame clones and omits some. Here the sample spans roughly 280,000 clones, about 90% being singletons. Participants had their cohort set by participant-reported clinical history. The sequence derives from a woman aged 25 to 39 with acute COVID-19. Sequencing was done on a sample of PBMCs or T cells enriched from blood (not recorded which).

CDR3 protein: CASTPGGPGETQYF. CDR3 DNA: TGTGCCAGCACCCCGGGAGGGCCCGGTGAGACCCAGTACTTC. The chain recombines TRBV6-5 with TRBJ2-5; 8 bases are shared with TRBD2. The V and J ends lost 7 bases and 5 bases, in that order; junction bases with no gene match: 9. The CDR3 sequence is 14 residues long. Germline V gene lookup returns CDR1 MNHEY and CDR2 SVGAGI.